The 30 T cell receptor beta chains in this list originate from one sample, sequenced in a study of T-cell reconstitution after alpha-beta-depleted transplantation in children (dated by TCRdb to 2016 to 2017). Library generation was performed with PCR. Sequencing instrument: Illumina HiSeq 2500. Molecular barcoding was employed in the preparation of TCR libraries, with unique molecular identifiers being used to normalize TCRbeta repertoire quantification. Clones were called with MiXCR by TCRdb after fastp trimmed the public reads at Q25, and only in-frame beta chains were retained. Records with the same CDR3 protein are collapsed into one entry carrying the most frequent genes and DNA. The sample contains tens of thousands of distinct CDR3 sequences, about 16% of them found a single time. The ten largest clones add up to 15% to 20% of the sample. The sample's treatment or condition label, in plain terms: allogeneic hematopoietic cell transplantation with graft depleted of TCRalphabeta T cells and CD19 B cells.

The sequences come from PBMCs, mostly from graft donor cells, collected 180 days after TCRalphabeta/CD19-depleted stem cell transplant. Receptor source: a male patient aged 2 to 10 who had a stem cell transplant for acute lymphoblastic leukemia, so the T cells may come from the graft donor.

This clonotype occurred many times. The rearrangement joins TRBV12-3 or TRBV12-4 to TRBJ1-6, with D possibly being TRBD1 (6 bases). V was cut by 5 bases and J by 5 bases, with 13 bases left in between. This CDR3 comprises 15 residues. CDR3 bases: TGTGCCAGCAGTCCAAGCCGACAGGATAATTCACCCCTCCACTTT. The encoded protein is CASSPSRQDNSPLHF.

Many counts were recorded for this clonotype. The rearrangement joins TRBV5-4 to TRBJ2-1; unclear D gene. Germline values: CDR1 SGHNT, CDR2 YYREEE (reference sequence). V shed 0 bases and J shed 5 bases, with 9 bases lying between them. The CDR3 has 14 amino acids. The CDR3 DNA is TGTGCCAGCAGCTTGGACGGGCCGAACAATGAGCAGTTCTTC. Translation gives CASSLDGPNNEQFF.

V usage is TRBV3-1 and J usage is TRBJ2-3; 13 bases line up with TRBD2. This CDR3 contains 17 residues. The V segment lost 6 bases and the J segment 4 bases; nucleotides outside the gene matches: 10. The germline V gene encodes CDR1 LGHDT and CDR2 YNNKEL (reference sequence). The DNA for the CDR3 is TGTGCCAGCAGTTCCCCGAGTGGACTAGCGGGGGCAGATACGCAGTATTTT. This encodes CASSSPSGLAGADTQYF.

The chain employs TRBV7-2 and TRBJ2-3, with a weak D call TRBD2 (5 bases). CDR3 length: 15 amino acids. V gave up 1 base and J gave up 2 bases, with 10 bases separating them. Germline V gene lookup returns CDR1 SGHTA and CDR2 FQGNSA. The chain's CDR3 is CASSLVTAVTDTQYF. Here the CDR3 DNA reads TGTGCCAGCAGCTTAGTAACAGCGGTCACAGATACGCAGTATTTT.

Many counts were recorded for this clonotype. The CDR3 DNA reads as TGTGCCAGCAGCTTGGCGGGCTGGGGCAATGAGCAGTTCTTC. Protein product: CASSLAGWGNEQFF. The chain is built from TRBV7-9 and TRBJ2-1; D may be TRBD2 (5 bases). The CDR3 covers 14 residues. V gave up 3 bases and J gave up 6 bases, with 12 bases separating them. CDR1 and CDR2 (germline): SEHNR, FQNEAQ (reference sequence).

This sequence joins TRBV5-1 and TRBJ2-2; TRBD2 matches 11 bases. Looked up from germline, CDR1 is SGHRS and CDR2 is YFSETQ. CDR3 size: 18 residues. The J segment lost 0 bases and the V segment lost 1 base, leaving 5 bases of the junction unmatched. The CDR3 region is CASSLTSGGLTNTGELFF. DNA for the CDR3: TGCGCCAGCAGCTTGACTAGCGGGGGACTAACGAACACCGGGGAGCTGTTTTTT. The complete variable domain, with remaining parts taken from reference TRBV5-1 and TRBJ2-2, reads KAGVTQTPRYLIKTRGQQVTLSCSPISGHRSVSWYQQTPGQGLQFLFEYFSETQRNKGNFPGRFSGRQFSNSRSEMNVSTLELGDSALYLCASSLTSGGLTNTGELFFGEGSRLTVL.

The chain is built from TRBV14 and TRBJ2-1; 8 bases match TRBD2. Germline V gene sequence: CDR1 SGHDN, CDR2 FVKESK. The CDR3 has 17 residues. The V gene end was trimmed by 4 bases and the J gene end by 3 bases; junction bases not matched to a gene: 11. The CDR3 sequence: CASSRTGTRGGYNEQFF. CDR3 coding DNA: TGTGCCAGCAGCCGAACTGGGACTCGGGGGGGCTACAATGAGCAGTTCTTC.

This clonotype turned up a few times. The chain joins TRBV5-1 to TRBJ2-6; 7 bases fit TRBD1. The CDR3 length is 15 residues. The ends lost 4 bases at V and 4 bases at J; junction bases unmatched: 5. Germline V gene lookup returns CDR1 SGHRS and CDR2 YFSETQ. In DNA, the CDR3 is TGCGCCAGCAGCACCGACAGGGCCGGGGCCAACGTCCTGACTTTC. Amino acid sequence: CASSTDRAGANVLTF.

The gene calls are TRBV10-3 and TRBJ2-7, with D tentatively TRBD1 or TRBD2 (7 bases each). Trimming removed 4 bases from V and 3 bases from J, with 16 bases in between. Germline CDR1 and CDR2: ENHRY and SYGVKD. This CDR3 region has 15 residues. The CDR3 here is CAISVGPGGDYEQYF. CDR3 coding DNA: TGTGCCATCAGTGTAGGCCCAGGGGGGGACTACGAGCAGTACTTC.

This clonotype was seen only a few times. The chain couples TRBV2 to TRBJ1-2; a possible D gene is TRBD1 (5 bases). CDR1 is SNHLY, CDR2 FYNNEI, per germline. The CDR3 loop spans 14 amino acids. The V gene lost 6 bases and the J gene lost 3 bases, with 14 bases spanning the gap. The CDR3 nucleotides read TGTGCCAGCAGAGGATCGACAGATTACTATGGCTACACCTTC. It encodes CASRGSTDYYGYTF.

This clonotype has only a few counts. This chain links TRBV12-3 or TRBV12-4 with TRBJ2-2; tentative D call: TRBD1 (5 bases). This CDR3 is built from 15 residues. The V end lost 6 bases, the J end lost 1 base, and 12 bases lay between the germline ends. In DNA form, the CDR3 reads TGTGCCAGCAGAGCTCGCAGGGAGAACACCGGGGAGCTGTTTTTT. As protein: CASRARRENTGELFF.

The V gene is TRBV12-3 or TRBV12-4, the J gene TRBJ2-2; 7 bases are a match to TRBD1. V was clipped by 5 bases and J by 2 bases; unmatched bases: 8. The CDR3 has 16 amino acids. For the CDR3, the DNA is TGTGCCAGCAGTCCAACCGGGACAGAAAACACCGGGGAGCTGTTTTTT. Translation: CASSPTGTENTGELFF.

As DNA, the CDR3 is TGCGCCAGCCACTACTATGCGGGAGCGGCCTACGAGCAGTACTTC. It encodes CASHYYAGAAYEQYF. The V gene is TRBV5-1, the J gene TRBJ2-7; 7 bases align to TRBD2. CDR1 SGHRS and CDR2 YFSETQ come from the germline V gene. V lost 7 bases to trimming and J lost 2 bases; unmatched junction nucleotides: 12. The CDR3 spans 15 residues.

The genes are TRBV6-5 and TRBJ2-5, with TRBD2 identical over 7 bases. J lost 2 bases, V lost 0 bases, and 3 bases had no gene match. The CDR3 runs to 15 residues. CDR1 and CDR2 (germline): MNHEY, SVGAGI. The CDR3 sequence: CASSYSASGQETQYF. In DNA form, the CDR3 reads TGTGCCAGCAGTTACTCAGCTAGCGGACAAGAGACCCAGTACTTC.

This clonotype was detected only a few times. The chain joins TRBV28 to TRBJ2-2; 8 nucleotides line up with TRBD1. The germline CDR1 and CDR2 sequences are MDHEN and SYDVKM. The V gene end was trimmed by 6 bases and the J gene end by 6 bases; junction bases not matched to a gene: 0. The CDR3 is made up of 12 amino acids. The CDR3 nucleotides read TGTGCCAGCAGACAGGGGGCCGGGGAGCTGTTTTTT. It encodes CASRQGAGELFF.

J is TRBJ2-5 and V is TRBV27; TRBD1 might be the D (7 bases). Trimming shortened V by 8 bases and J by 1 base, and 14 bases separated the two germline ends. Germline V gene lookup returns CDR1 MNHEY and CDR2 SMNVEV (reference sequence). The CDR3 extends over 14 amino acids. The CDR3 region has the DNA TGTGCCAGCGGGCGGGACAGCCTCCAAGAGACCCAGTACTTC. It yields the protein CASGRDSLQETQYF.

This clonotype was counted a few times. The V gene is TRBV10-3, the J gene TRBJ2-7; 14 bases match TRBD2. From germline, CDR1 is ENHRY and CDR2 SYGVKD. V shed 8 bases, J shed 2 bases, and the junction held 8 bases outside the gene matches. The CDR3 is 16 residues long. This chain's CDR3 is CAIGTSGGSVPYEQYF. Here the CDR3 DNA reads TGTGCCATCGGGACTAGCGGGGGTTCTGTCCCCTACGAGCAGTACTTC.

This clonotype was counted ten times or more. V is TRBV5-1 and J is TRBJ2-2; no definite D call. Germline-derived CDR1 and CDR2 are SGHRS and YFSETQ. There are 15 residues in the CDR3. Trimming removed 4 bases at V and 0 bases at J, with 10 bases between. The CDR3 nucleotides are TGCGCCAGCAGCCCGACCCGGTCGAACACCGGGGAGCTGTTTTTT. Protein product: CASSPTRSNTGELFF.

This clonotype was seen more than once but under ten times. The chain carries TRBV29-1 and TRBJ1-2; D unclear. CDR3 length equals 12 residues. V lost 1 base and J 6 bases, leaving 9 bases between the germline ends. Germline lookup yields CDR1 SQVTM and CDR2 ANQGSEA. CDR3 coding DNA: TGCAGCGTTGAAGTGTTTATCGATGGCTACACCTTC. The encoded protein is CSVEVFIDGYTF.

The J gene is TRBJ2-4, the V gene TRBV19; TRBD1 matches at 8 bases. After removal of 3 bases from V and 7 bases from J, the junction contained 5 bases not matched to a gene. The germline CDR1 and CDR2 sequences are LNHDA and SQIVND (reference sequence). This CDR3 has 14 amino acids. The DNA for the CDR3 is TGTGCCAGTAGTATTGGGACAGGATGGAACATTCAGTACTTC. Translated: CASSIGTGWNIQYF.

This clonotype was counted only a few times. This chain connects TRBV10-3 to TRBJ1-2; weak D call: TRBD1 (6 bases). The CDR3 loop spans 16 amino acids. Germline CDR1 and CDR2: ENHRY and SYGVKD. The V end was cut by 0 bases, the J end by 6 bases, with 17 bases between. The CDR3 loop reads CAISESGGAGLNGYTF. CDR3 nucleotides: TGTGCCATCAGTGAGTCCGGGGGCGCAGGATTAAATGGCTACACCTTC.

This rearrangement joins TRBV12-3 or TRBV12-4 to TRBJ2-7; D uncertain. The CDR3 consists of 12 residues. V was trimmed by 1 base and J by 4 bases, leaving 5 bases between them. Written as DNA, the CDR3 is TGTGCCAGCAGTTTAGTTCTTTACGAGCAGTACTTC. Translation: CASSLVLYEQYF.

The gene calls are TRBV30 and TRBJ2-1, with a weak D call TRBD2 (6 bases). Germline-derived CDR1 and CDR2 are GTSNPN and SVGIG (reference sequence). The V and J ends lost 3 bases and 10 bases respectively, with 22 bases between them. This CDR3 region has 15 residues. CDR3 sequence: CAWSSPPGLLGEQFF. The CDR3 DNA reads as TGTGCCTGGAGCTCCCCTCCGGGACTCCTCGGAGAGCAGTTCTTC. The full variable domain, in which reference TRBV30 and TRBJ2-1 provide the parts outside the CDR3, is SQTIHQWPATLVQPVGSPLSLECTVEGTSNPNLYWYRQAAGRGLQLLFYSVGIGQISSEVPQNLSASRPQDRQFILSSKKLLLSDSGFYLCAWSSPPGLLGEQFFGPGTRLTVL.

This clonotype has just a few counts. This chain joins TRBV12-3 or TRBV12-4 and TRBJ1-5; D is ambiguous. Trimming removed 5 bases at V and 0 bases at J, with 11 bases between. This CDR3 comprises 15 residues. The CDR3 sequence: CASSPSRDSNQPQHF. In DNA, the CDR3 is TGTGCCAGCAGTCCCTCCCGTGATAGCAATCAGCCCCAGCATTTT.

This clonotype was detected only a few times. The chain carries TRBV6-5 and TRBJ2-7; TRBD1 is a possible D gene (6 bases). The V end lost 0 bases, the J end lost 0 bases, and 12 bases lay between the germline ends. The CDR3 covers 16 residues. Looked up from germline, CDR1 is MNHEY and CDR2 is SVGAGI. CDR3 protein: CASSYSGASNSYEQYF. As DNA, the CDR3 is TGTGCCAGCAGTTACTCGGGGGCCTCCAACTCCTACGAGCAGTACTTC.

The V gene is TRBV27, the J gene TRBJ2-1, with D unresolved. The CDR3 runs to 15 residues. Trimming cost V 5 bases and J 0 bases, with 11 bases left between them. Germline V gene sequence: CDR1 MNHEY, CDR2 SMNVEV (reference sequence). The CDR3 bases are TGTGCCAGCAGTCCAAATAGAATCTCCTACAATGAGCAGTTCTTC. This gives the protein CASSPNRISYNEQFF.

The CDR3 is CSAREVGTGELFF. CDR3 DNA sequence: TGCAGTGCTAGAGAAGTGGGCACCGGGGAGCTGTTTTTT. J is TRBJ2-2 and V is TRBV20-1, with D unresolved. The CDR3 extends over 13 amino acids. Looked up from germline, CDR1 is DFQATT and CDR2 is SNEGSKA (reference sequence). V was trimmed by 0 bases and J by 4 bases, leaving 6 bases between them.

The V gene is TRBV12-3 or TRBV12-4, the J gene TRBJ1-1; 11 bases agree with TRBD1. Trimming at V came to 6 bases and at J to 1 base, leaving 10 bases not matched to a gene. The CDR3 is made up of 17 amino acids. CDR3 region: CASSPSPGTGGNTEAFF. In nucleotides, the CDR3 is TGTGCCAGCAGCCCAAGTCCCGGGACAGGGGGGAACACTGAAGCTTTCTTT.

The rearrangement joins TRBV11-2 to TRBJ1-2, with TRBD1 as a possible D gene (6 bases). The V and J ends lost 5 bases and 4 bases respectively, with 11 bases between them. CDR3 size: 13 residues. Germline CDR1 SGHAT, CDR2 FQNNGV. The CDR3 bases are TGTGCCAGCAGCCCAGGGGTCGGCTATGGCTACACCTTC. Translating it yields CASSPGVGYGYTF.

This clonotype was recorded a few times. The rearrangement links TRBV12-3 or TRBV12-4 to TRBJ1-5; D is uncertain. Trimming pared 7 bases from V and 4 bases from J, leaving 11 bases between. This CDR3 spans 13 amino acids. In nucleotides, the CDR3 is TGTGCCAGCACCCCGTACTGGAATCAGCCCCAGCATTTT. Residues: CASTPYWNQPQHF.